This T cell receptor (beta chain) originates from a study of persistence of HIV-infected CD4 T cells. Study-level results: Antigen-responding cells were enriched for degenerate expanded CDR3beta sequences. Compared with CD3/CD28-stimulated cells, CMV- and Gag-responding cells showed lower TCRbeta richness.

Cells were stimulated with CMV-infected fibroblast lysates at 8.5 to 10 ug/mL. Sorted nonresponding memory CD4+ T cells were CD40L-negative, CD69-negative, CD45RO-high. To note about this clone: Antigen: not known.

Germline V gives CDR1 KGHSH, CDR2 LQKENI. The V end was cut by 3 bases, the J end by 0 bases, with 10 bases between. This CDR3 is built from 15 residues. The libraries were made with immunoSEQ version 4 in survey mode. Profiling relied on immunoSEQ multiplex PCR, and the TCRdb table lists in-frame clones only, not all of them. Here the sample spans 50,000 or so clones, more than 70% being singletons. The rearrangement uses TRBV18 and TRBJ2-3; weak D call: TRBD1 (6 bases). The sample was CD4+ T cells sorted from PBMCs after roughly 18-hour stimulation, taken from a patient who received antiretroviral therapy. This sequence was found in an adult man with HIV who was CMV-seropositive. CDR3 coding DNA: TGTGCCAGCTCACCCCGACAGGCCAGCACAGATACGCAGTATTTT. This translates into CASSPRQASTDTQYF.